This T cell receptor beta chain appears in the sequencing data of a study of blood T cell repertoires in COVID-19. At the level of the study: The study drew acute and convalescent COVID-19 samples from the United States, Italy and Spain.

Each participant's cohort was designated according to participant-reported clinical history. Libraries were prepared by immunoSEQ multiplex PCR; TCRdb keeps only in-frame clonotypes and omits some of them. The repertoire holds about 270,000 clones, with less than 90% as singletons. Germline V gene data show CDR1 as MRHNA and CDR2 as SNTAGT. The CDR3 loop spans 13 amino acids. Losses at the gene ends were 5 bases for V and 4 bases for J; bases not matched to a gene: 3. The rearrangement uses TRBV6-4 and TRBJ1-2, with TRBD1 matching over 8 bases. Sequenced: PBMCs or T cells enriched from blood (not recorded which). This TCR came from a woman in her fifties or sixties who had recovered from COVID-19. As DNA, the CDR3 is TGTGCCAGCAGTACCGGGACAGGCTATGGCTACACCTTC. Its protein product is CASSTGTGYGYTF.